This is a list of T cell receptor beta chains from one sample in a study of blood T cell repertoires in COVID-19. Only in-frame clones appear in the TCRdb table, and some are missing; sequencing was by immunoSEQ multiplex PCR. The table has about 270,000 clones, around 89% seen once. Sequences were obtained from PBMCs or T cells enriched from blood (not recorded which). The receptor source for this set is a woman aged 18-35 years who had recovered from COVID-19. Both conserved end residues are part of each CDR3. The D gene is left open where the match is weak. Not every row has a clone size; where given, it reads once, few, many or a size class.

j_gene | v_gene | abundance | d_gene | CDR3aa | CDR3nt
TRBJ2-1 | TRBV19 | . | . | CASSIGLSGEQFF | TGTGCCAGTAGTATAGGACTCTCGGGGGAGCAGTTCTTC
TRBJ2-1 | TRBV18 | . | TRBD1 | CASSPFVGTGGDEQFF | TGTGCCAGCTCACCATTCGTTGGGACAGGGGGCGATGAGCAGTTCTTC
TRBJ1-1 | TRBV4-1 | . | . | CASSQEPPGGHNHKAFF | TGCGCCAGCAGCCAGGAACCCCCGGGGGGGCACAACCATAAAGCTTTCTTT
TRBJ2-3 | TRBV7-2 | . | . | CASSFGHVTDTQYF | TGTGCCAGCAGCTTTGGGCATGTCACAGATACGCAGTATTTT
TRBJ1-2 | TRBV10-3 | . | TRBD1 | CAIDRDSRTRGYTF | TGTGCCATTGACCGGGACAGCCGGACGCGTGGCTACACCTTC
TRBJ1-2 | TRBV28 | . | . | CASSFAGAREGYTF | TGTGCCAGCAGTTTTGCAGGCGCCCGAGAGGGCTACACCTTC
TRBJ1-2 | TRBV28 | . | . | CASSLISGLYGYTF | TGTGCCAGCAGTTTAATATCGGGACTCTATGGCTACACCTTC
TRBJ1-1 | TRBV11-2 | . | TRBD1 | CASSLQGAEAFF | TGTGCCAGCAGCTTACAGGGGGCTGAAGCTTTCTTT
TRBJ1-3 | TRBV18 | . | . | CASSREGIGNTIYF | TGTGCCAGCTCACGGGAGGGTATTGGAAACACCATATATTTT
TRBJ2-3 | TRBV5-1 | . | TRBD2 | CASSSGLAGTDTQYF | TGCGCCAGCAGCTCTGGACTAGCGGGGACAGATACGCAGTATTTT
TRBJ2-3 | TRBV27 | . | . | CASSQTGLRDKDTQYF | TGTGCCAGCAGCCAGACGGGACTCCGAGATAAGGATACGCAGTATTTT
TRBJ1-1 | TRBV25-1 | . | TRBD1 | CASSGRTRDSSNTEAFF | TGTGCCAGCAGTGGACGTACACGGGACAGCTCGAACACTGAAGCTTTCTTT
TRBJ2-1 | TRBV7-2 | . | . | CASSLAGGPKEQFF | TGTGCCAGCAGCTTAGCGGGGGGGCCGAAGGAGCAGTTCTTC
TRBJ2-3 | TRBV6-5 | once | . | CASSNLAFATDTQYF | TGTGCCAGCAGTAACCTAGCGTTTGCTACAGATACGCAGTATTTT